This is a list of T cell receptor beta chains from one sample in a study of metastatic and nonmetastatic thyroid tumors. With MiXCR, TCRdb reprocessed the PCR reads. This table has 25,000 to 30,000 clones, roughly 19% appearing once. The sample was blood. The receptor set was obtained from a male donor with papillary thyroid cancer or a benign thyroid nodule (not recorded which). Some clones in this sample may be carry-over from other donors' samples. Each CDR3 is given with its conserved first and last residue. A D gene is named only where the DNA matches it firmly. Part of the rows lack a size; the others show once, few, many or a class for expanded clones.

V	D	J	size	DNA	CDR3
TRBV20-1	NA	TRBJ1-1	many	TGCAGTGCTAGAGACCACAAACAGGGAAGCACTGAAGCTTTCTTT	CSARDHKQGSTEAFF
TRBV11-3	TRBD1	TRBJ1-1	many	TGTGCCAGCAGAACGACAGGGATGAACACTGAAGCTTTCTTT	CASRTTGMNTEAFF
TRBV15	NA	TRBJ2-1	many	TGTGCCACCAGCAGAGATTCGGGAGTAGGTTTAAATGAGCAGTTCTTC	CATSRDSGVGLNEQFF
TRBV24-1	TRBD1	TRBJ1-1	NA	TGTGCCACCAGTGTATACCATTATCAAACAGGGGGCACTCCTGAAGCTTTCTTT	CATSVYHYQTGGTPEAFF
TRBV30	NA	TRBJ2-3	many	TGTGCCTGGATGCGAGGACTGCTTCCAGATACGCAGTATTTT	CAWMRGLLPDTQYF
TRBV3-1	NA	TRBJ1-5	many	TGTGCCAGCAGCCCGGGGGGGGGCAATCAGCCCCAGCATTTT	CASSPGGGNQPQHF
TRBV11-2	NA	TRBJ1-4	many	TGTGCCAGCAGCTCCCGAGGGGCCGTGGGGCTCGGTGAAAAACTGTTTTTT	CASSSRGAVGLGEKLFF
TRBV5-1	TRBD1	TRBJ2-1	NA	TGCGCAAGCAGCTTCGGGACAGGGATGAATTTCTTC	CASSFGTGMNFF
TRBV3-1	NA	TRBJ1-3	many	TGTGCCAGCAGCGACCGGTCAACCGGGAACACCATATATTTT	CASSDRSTGNTIYF
TRBV28	TRBD1	TRBJ1-2	many	TGTGCCAGCAGGGGCCGGGACAGCCCAAACTATGGCTACACCTTC	CASRGRDSPNYGYTF
TRBV9	TRBD1	TRBJ1-2	many	TGTGCCAGCAGCGCGGCCACAGGGGTTGTCTCCTATGGCTACACCTTC	CASSAATGVVSYGYTF
TRBV6-5	TRBD1	TRBJ1-4	NA	TGTGCCAGCCTCAGGGACAGGGATGAAAAACTGTTTTTT	CASLRDRDEKLFF
TRBV4-1	NA	TRBJ1-5	many	TGCGCCAGCAGCCAAGAGGGTTACGGGGCTAATAGCAATCAGCCCCAGCATTTT	CASSQEGYGANSNQPQHF
TRBV29-1	NA	TRBJ2-7	many	TGCAGCGTTGTCAAGGAGAGCTCCTACGAGCAGTACTTC	CSVVKESSYEQYF
TRBV4-1	NA	TRBJ2-7	medium-sized	TGCGCCAGCAGCCAAGGCCAGGCCTACGAGCAGTACTTC	CASSQGQAYEQYF
TRBV2	TRBD1	TRBJ1-2	many	TGTGCCAGCAGTGAATCCGGGACAGGGGAGGGCGGCTACACCTTC	CASSESGTGEGGYTF
TRBV13	TRBD2	TRBJ2-1	few	TGTGCCAGCAGCTTAGGGGGGCTAGCGGGTAGAACCTACAATGAGCAGTTCTTC	CASSLGGLAGRTYNEQFF
TRBV20-1	TRBD2	TRBJ2-7	many	TGCAGTGCTAGTAGGCCCGTTGGCGGGGGATTGGGCGAGCAGTACTTC	CSASRPVGGGLGEQYF
TRBV5-6	NA	TRBJ2-5	many	TGTGCCAGCAGCTTGGAAGTCGGGACTGCTCAAGAGACCCAGTACTTC	CASSLEVGTAQETQYF
TRBV4-1	TRBD1	TRBJ1-6	many	TGCGCCAGCAGCCCGGGACAGGGGGCGAAGAATTCACCCCTCCACTTT	CASSPGQGAKNSPLHF
TRBV20-1	NA	TRBJ1-4	many	TGCAGTGCTACTCCCCTGACAGCCATGACTCATAATGAAAAACTGTTTTTT	CSATPLTAMTHNEKLFF
TRBV19	NA	TRBJ1-5	NA	TGTGCCAGTAGTATGGCGTCAGGGCGATATGATCAGCCCCAGCATTTT	CASSMASGRYDQPQHF
TRBV5-5	NA	TRBJ1-5	once	TGTGCCAGCAGCTTATCGGGAGGTAGCAATCATCCCCAGCATTTT	CASSLSGGSNHPQHF
TRBV5-6	NA	TRBJ2-7	NA	TGTGCCAGCATCTTTACCTCCTCCGGAGACAGAGCCTACGAGCAGTACTTC	CASIFTSSGDRAYEQYF
TRBV4-1	NA	TRBJ2-3	many	TGCGCCAGCAGCCAAACGACTACCACAGATACGCAGTATTTT	CASSQTTTTDTQYF
TRBV2	NA	TRBJ1-4	many	TGTGCCAGCTGGGGCAGGGCGAGGGGTAATGAAAAACTGTTTTTT	CASWGRARGNEKLFF
TRBV14	NA	TRBJ1-1	many	TGTGCCAGCAGCCAATACCGCCACACTGAAGCTTTCTTT	CASSQYRHTEAFF
TRBV28	NA	TRBJ2-7	many	TGTGCCAGCGGCCGAGGAGGTACGTACGAGCAGTACTTC	CASGRGGTYEQYF
TRBV19	NA	TRBJ1-2	many	TGTGCCAGTAGTATAGGTGGTTTCACAGGAGCTTATGGCTACACCTTC	CASSIGGFTGAYGYTF
TRBV6-2/TRBV6-3	NA	TRBJ2-7	many	TGTGCCAGCAGTTACCTCGGCCTCCAACTCCACGAGCAGTACTTC	CASSYLGLQLHEQYF
TRBV27	NA	TRBJ2-2	NA	TGTGCCAGCAGTTTATATGGCACCGGGGAGCTGTTTTTT	CASSLYGTGELFF
TRBV20-1	TRBD1	TRBJ1-1	NA	TGCAGTGCCAGTACAGGGGACTCTGAACCTTTCTTT	CSASTGDSEPFF
TRBV11-3	NA	TRBJ2-3	NA	TGTGCCAGCAGCCTTCCCCTCCAGCCATATACGCAGTATTTT	CASSLPLQPYTQYF
TRBV19	NA	TRBJ2-7	NA	TGTGCCAGTAGTATCAGAGAGGGGTCCAACTCCTACGAGCAGTACTTC	CASSIREGSNSYEQYF
TRBV28	NA	TRBJ2-7	many	TGTGCCAGCAGGATTCAGCGAGGCGAGCAGTACTTC	CASRIQRGEQYF
TRBV30	TRBD2	TRBJ2-1	NA	TGTGCCTGGAGTACACTAGCGGGATCTGTTTACAATGAGCAGTTCTTC	CAWSTLAGSVYNEQFF
TRBV7-2	NA	TRBJ1-2	once	TGTGCCAGCAGCGACAGGCTAAACTATGGCTACACCTTC	CASSDRLNYGYTF
TRBV19	NA	TRBJ2-7	NA	TGTGCCAGTAGTATTATCCGGACAGACCTCTCCGAGCAGTACTTC	CASSIIRTDLSEQYF
TRBV6-1	TRBD1	TRBJ2-7	many	TGTGCCAGCAACGGCGGACAGGGAGGTAACGAGCAGTACTTC	CASNGGQGGNEQYF
TRBV12-3/TRBV12-4	TRBD2	TRBJ2-7	NA	TGTGCGACCGCAATCACTAGCGGTCGACTCTACGAGCAGTACTTC	CATAITSGRLYEQYF
TRBV18	NA	TRBJ1-6	many	TGTGCCAGCTCACCCAGACAGGACCATAATTCACCCCTCCACTTT	CASSPRQDHNSPLHF
TRBV11-1	TRBD1	TRBJ1-3	many	TGTGCCAGCAGCTTGGGACAGGGCCCCGGTGGAAACACCATATATTTT	CASSLGQGPGGNTIYF
TRBV5-6	NA	TRBJ1-1	many	TGTGCCAGCAGCCTCCGGGACACTAATGAAGAAGCTTTCTTT	CASSLRDTNEEAFF
TRBV6-1	NA	TRBJ1-1	NA	TGTGCCAGCAGGGAATTCCGAACCATGAACACTGAAGCTTTCTTT	CASREFRTMNTEAFF
TRBV29-1	NA	TRBJ2-7	many	TGCAGCGTTGCGACAGTTGCAGCAAACGAGCAGTACTTC	CSVATVAANEQYF
TRBV12-5	NA	TRBJ2-3	many	TGTGCTAGTGGTTTTTCAGGGACAGATACGCAGTATTTT	CASGFSGTDTQYF
TRBV20-1	NA	TRBJ2-7	NA	TGCAGTGCTATCCTGTGGCGTATGAATATTTTGGAGCACTACTTC	CSAILWRMNILEHYF
TRBV6-1	NA	TRBJ1-2	few	TGTGCCAGCAGCCTCGTAAACACAGGGAACTATGGCTACACCTTC	CASSLVNTGNYGYTF
TRBV4-1	TRBD1	TRBJ2-5	many	TGCGCCAGCAGCCAAGATGGGACAGGGAAAGAGACCCAGTACTTC	CASSQDGTGKETQYF
TRBV20-1	NA	TRBJ2-7	many	TGCAGTGCTAGAGGGGATTCCTACGAGCAGTACTTC	CSARGDSYEQYF
TRBV10-3	NA	TRBJ1-2	many	TGTGCCATCAGTGAGGTAGCGACGTCCCGGTATGGCTACACCTTC	CAISEVATSRYGYTF
TRBV20-1	NA	TRBJ1-5	medium-sized	TGCAGTGCTAGCAGCCCGACAATTTATAGCAATCAGCCCCAGCATTTT	CSASSPTIYSNQPQHF
TRBV20-1	NA	TRBJ2-7	many	TGCAGTGCTAGGGAATTCGATCTGGCAACCTACGAGCAGTACTTC	CSAREFDLATYEQYF
TRBV5-1	TRBD1	TRBJ2-7	many	TGCGCCAGCAGGCAAACAGGGGGAGGTTGGTACGAGCAGTACTTC	CASRQTGGGWYEQYF
TRBV10-3	NA	TRBJ2-7	many	TGTGCCATCTGTGTTGGCGGGACCTCCTACGAGCAGTACTTC	CAICVGGTSYEQYF
TRBV20-1	NA	TRBJ2-7	NA	TGCAGTGCTAGAGTACCCCTAGCGAAAGCCTACGAGCAGTACTTC	CSARVPLAKAYEQYF
TRBV7-2	NA	TRBJ1-3	many	TGTGCCAGCAGTATCTCTTCTGGAAACACCATATATTTT	CASSISSGNTIYF